The 2 T cell receptor beta chains in this list originate from one sample, sequenced in a study of blood T cells in healthy people across ages. With a J-beta primer mix and a sample-barcoded 5' primer, a second PCR ran about 7 to 11 cycles. MiXCR, applied by TCRdb to the 5' RACE reads, yields one record per CDR3 protein. There are around 1,800,000 distinct CDR3 sequences in the sample; about 39% occur only once, and approximately 22% lies in the top ten. The sample comprised blood. The receptors shown here come from a human donor in good health.

V usage is TRBV10-3 and J usage is TRBJ1-1, with D possibly being TRBD1 (6 bases). There are 14 residues in the CDR3. Trimming stripped 4 bases from V and 1 base from J, with 10 bases between. Germline V CDR1 and CDR2: ENHRY, SYGVKD. The CDR3 loop reads CAISGSTGNTEAFF. For the CDR3, the DNA is TGTGCCATCAGTGGTTCGACAGGGAACACTGAAGCTTTCTTT.

The sample holds a few counts of this clonotype. The chain couples TRBV2 to TRBJ1-2, with D perhaps TRBD1 (5 bases). Trimming stripped 5 bases from V and 5 bases from J, with 21 bases between. The germline V gene encodes CDR1 SNHLY and CDR2 FYNNEI. This CDR3 has 16 residues. The CDR3 DNA follows: TGTGCCAGCAGTACCGACAGCCCTTCTAAGAAGTATGGCTACACCTTC. It encodes CASSTDSPSKKYGYTF.